This TCR beta chain was sequenced during a study of blood T cell repertoires in COVID-19 (dated by TCRdb to between 2020 and 2021). General notes on the study: The collaborator samples originated in the United States, Italy and Spain and spanned the acute and convalescent phases of COVID-19. The material from the prospective study consisted of cDNA or gDNA derived from T cells, B-cell-depleted T cells, or PBMCs. Deeply sampled blood TCRbeta repertoires from subjects exposed to, actively infected with, or recovered from COVID-19 were included in the dataset. A freely available public database, intended as a resource for researchers studying the immune response to SARS-CoV-2, is where the repertoires were released. The samples were drawn from the first 160 participants of the ongoing ImmuneRACE study and from 950 to 1,500 subjects provided by 6 global collaborators. Sample metadata almost always included a de-identified subject ID, COVID-19 status, age in years and sex. HLA class I and class II types, where available, came from metadata supplied by the sample provider rather than from assay-based typing. Results and caveats for the whole study, not just this receptor: The quantity of clinical and demographic metadata differed by source and by participant and was supplied without curation.

The CDR3 spans 13 residues, from the cysteine through the phenylalanine. The kept DNA is CDR3 alone, 39 bases in frame from the first base. CDR1 SSHAT and CDR2 FNYEAQ were looked up in the germline V gene (reference sequence). The germline ends are 12 bases apart after V is trimmed by 5 bases and J by 4 bases. TCRbeta CDR3 regions were amplified from genomic DNA by means of the immunoSEQ Assay, a bias-controlled multiplex PCR. The authors processed their data as follows. Within the assay, amplification of reference gene primers was used to estimate how many nucleated cells each sample contained. To quantify the absolute abundance of each unique TCRbeta CDR3 rearrangement, sequence reads were collapsed and filtered. For each sample, productive Simpson clonality was calculated as the square root of Simpson's diversity index across productive rearrangements. TCRdb took over this immuneACCESS table, retaining in-frame rearrangements with V and J assigned. Such tables are incomplete; in checked studies, under half of the missing clones stem from an unresolved V gene, and the remainder is unexplained. V, J and clone size reflect that table, while D and trimming were determined from the DNA. This sample lists about 400,000 clones; approximately 86% were detected once. 3% of the sample is held by the ten biggest clonotypes.

Whole blood was collected in K2EDTA tubes by collaborating institutions according to the institutions' own protocols. For TCRbeta analysis, collaborator samples were shipped as frozen whole blood, as isolated PBMCs, or as DNA extracted from either sample type. Points on this clone: Its antigen remains unidentified. Per-nucleotide qualities are absent, and no much larger clonotype sits a single base away.

The TCR sequence derives from a human donor in a cohort sampled during active COVID-19. Sequencing was performed on peripheral blood. The receptor chain draws on TRBV7-7 and TRBJ2-7; 5 matching bases give a weak D call of TRBD1. The CDR3 protein sequence reads: CASSANPGYEQYF. The DNA reads as follows: TGTGCCAGCAGCGCAAACCCAGGGTACGAGCAGTACTTC.